This TCR beta chain is drawn from a study of beta chain features in type 1 diabetes (dated by TCRdb to between 2017 and 2018). In terms of the full investigation: Mean age, gender distribution, total cell number and subset yield were not different between patients and healthy donors. Across all samples, 107,917,701 sorted cells were examined, and cell number per subset correlated strongly with RNA yield. The study compared the TCRB repertoires of sorted circulating CD4+ T cell subsets in recently diagnosed type 1 diabetes patients with those in matched healthy donors. Whereas all 28 donors provided naive and central memory subsets, regulatory and stem cell-like memory subsets were isolated from just 8 patients and about 8 healthy donors.

Each donor gave one peripheral blood draw, roughly 110 mL on average, collected into heparinised tubes. A BD FACSAria II was used to sort naive, central memory, regulatory and stem cell-like memory CD4+ T cells with a panel that included CD45RO, CCR7, CD25, CD127, CD95 and CD27. Purity was above 95% for every sorted population. PBMCs were separated immediately by Lymphoprep density gradient centrifugation and were stained directly, without being cultured. Samples were stained and sorted in pairs, with one healthy donor and one patient per experiment, so that batch effects were minimized. What the work shows at the level of the full study, not this receptor alone: Because cDNA was sequenced instead of genomic DNA, activated cells with high expression could be over-represented, although the groups did not differ in activation or CD3 levels. Because small numbers of individuals were included in the HLA sub-analyses, any influence of HLA type on TCRB rearrangement was left unresolved. Naive, central memory and regulatory TCRB repertoires appeared to be more alike among patients than among healthy donors. Shorter templates might have been favored by PCR, but patient and control samples were amplified and corrected together, so both groups would have been affected equally by any skew. A moderate but significant shortening of TCRB CDR3 length was observed in type 1 diabetes patients in all four CD4+ subsets. Patients with type 1 diabetes made fewer insertions and deleted more nucleotides at VDJ recombination sites, implying thymic rearrangement abnormalities.

The entire amount of isolated RNA was reverse transcribed using the High Capacity cDNA Reverse Transcription Kit, so the sequenced TCRB transcripts were expressed ones. Deep immunoSEQ sequencing was performed on naive, central memory and regulatory T cell samples, with an average of approximately 3.9 million total reads per sample. Sorted cells were lysed in RLT buffer and RNA was extracted with DNase-treated RNeasy Micro or Mini kits, depending on cell number. To prevent cross-contamination, every cell subset was processed on its own, while patient and healthy donor samples were processed together. The immunoSEQ multiplex PCR was used to amplify TCRB sequences from cDNA, generating 87-bp fragments that spanned the CDR3 region. Sequencing of the amplicons was performed on the Illumina HiSeq platform. In the source study's methods: Synthetic template baselines were used to correct PCR bias computationally, reads within Hamming distance 2 were collapsed together, and singletons that could not be merged were discarded. Reads were aligned to IMGT to assign V, D and J genes, CDR3 length, and insertions or deletions at six rearrangement sites. Within each subset, clonotype counts were normalized to the number of sorted cells before true diversity and Gini coefficients were calculated with the tcR R package. The overlap coefficient, calculated on TCRB nucleotide sequences, was used to quantify repertoire sharing. Out-of-frame TCRB sequences from naive cells were analyzed to stand in for the pre-selection repertoire. The table comes from immuneACCESS by way of TCRdb, which keeps in-frame sequences with V and J called. Part of the clones is missing from these tables; in studies checked, under half for an unresolved V gene and the rest for unknown reasons. The D gene and trimming were derived from the DNA, and the V and J assignments and clone size from that table. The sample has 600,000 to 700,000 clones on record, around 12% of them singletons. More than 0.1% of the sample comes from the top ten.

At the junction V is shortened by 5 bases and J by 4 bases, with 29 bases in between. The germline V gene specifies SGHTA as CDR1 and FQGNSA as CDR2. From the cysteine through the phenylalanine, the CDR3 covers 19 amino acids. The only DNA kept is the CDR3, 57 bases in frame from the first base. Concerning this clone: The target of this receptor is not known. No base-level quality is on record; no much larger clone is a single base apart.

Source material: naive CD4+ T cells from blood. The cell subset or site label corresponds to: true naive CD4+ T cells. This sequence uses TRBV7-2 and TRBJ1-1, and possibly TRBD1, on 6 matching bases. The clonotype comes from a man in his thirties or forties with type 1 diabetes. The CDR3 region: CASSHRGTRKFTGGTEAFF. The nucleotides read TGTGCCAGCAGCCACCGAGGGACAAGGAAATTTACCGGGGGCACTGAAGCTTTCTTT.